One sample yielded the 20 T cell receptor beta chains listed below, sequenced in a study of vaccination and CD4 T cells after COVID-19. The treatment was: roughly ten-day PBMC culture with coronavirus spike peptide pools or control peptides (ViraFEST assay). Antigens of these TCRs are unknown. Sequencing of cultured CD4+ T cell DNA used the Oncomine TCR Beta short-read assay. TCRdb reprocessed the PCR reads with MiXCR, giving one entry per CDR3 protein. The repertoire includes more than 20,000 distinct CDR3 sequences, around a third of them detected once, and about an eighth sits in the top ten. Material for sequencing was cultured CD4+ T cells from blood. These receptors originate from a human donor with COVID-19.

The chain uses TRBV4-3 and TRBJ2-5; D is unresolved. The CDR3 length is 14 residues. Trimming shortened V by 0 bases and J by 5 bases, and 10 bases separated the two germline ends. Germline lookup yields CDR1 LGHNA and CDR2 YSLEER. DNA of the CDR3: TGCGCCAGCAGCCAAGACCATGCCTCCGAGACCCAGTACTTC. It yields the protein CASSQDHASETQYF.

This clonotype came up a few times. The chain employs TRBV6-5 and TRBJ1-5; D might be TRBD1 (5 bases). Trimming took off 0 bases at V and 4 bases at J, with 13 bases between the two ends. Germline V lookup: CDR1 MNHEY, CDR2 SVGAGI. The CDR3 runs to 16 residues. The DNA of the CDR3 is TGTGCCAGCAGTTACTCGCGTGCGACAGCGAATCAGCCCCAGCATTTT. It yields the protein CASSYSRATANQPQHF.

The chain carries TRBV11-3 and TRBJ2-7; a weak D match, TRBD2 (7 bases). Germline V lookup: CDR1 SGHNT, CDR2 YENEEA. Trimming removed 2 bases from V and 1 base from J, with 21 bases in between. The CDR3 consists of 18 residues. CDR3 bases: TGTGCCAGCAGCTTAAAAAGGGGGGGCCAGGACCCATCCTACGAGCAGTACTTC. It is translated as CASSLKRGGQDPSYEQYF.

The V gene is TRBV7-2, the J gene TRBJ1-6; the D is unclear. This CDR3 comprises 13 residues. Germline lookup yields CDR1 SGHTA and CDR2 FQGNSA. V lost 5 bases and J 7 bases, leaving 9 bases between the germline ends. The CDR3 protein is CASSRDGNSPLHF. DNA for the CDR3: TGTGCCAGCAGCCGCGACGGGAATTCACCCCTCCACTTT.

The chain joins TRBV19 to TRBJ2-4, with unresolved D. Germline-derived CDR1 and CDR2 are LNHDA and SQIVND (reference sequence). V lost 7 bases and J 2 bases, leaving 12 bases between the germline ends. The CDR3 has 14 amino acids. Here the CDR3 reads CASIEPPPKNIQYF. The CDR3 bases are TGTGCCAGTATAGAGCCACCTCCCAAAAACATTCAGTACTTC.

This chain joins TRBV18 and TRBJ1-5, with D maybe TRBD1 (6 bases). The CDR3 is made up of 14 amino acids. Trimming pared 4 bases from V and 6 bases from J, leaving 13 bases between. Looked up from germline, CDR1 is KGHSH and CDR2 is LQKENI. Written as DNA, the CDR3 is TGTGCCAGCTCACGACAGGTACAGGGTCAGCCCCAGCATTTT. This translates into CASSRQVQGQPQHF.

This clonotype was recorded a few times. The rearrangement uses TRBV20-1 and TRBJ2-7, with a weak D call TRBD1 (7 bases). The germline V gene encodes CDR1 DFQATT and CDR2 SNEGSKA (reference sequence). Trimming shortened V by 0 bases and J by 5 bases, and 14 bases separated the two germline ends. CDR3 length: 14 residues. The DNA for the CDR3 is TGCAGTGCTAGAGATCACCAGGGGGGAGACGAGCAGTACTTC. This sequence encodes CSARDHQGGDEQYF.

The chain has TRBV29-1 and TRBJ2-1, with D perhaps TRBD1 (6 bases). V lost 8 bases and J lost 6, with 11 bases in between. From germline, CDR1 is SQVTM and CDR2 ANQGSEA. The CDR3 has 11 amino acids. CDR3 amino acids: CSIQGFNEQFF. The CDR3 bases are TGCAGCATACAGGGTTTCAATGAGCAGTTCTTC.

The CDR3: CASKMGRIGYEQFF. DNA for the CDR3: TGTGCCAGCAAAATGGGGCGGATTGGTTATGAGCAGTTCTTC. The chain uses TRBV11-3 and TRBJ2-1; TRBD1 is a possible D gene (5 bases). Germline CDR1 and CDR2: SGHNT and YENEEA. The CDR3 has 14 amino acids. V lost 7 bases, J lost 8 bases, and 18 bases lay in between.

The chain has TRBV6-1 and TRBJ2-7; D call uncertain. V was cut by 2 bases and J by 4 bases, with 9 bases left in between. CDR1 is MNHNS, CDR2 SASEGT, per germline. The CDR3 spans 13 residues. In DNA, the CDR3 is TGTGCCAGCAGTGAAAATCTACAGTACGAGCAGTACTTC. As protein: CASSENLQYEQYF.

This rearrangement joins TRBV9 to TRBJ2-5; maybe TRBD2 (7 bases). The ends were cut back, 0 bases at V and 1 base at J, with 10 bases in the middle. The CDR3 contains 15 residues. Germline assignment: CDR1 SGDLS and CDR2 YYNGEE. CDR3 region: CASSVVGGGQETQYF. CDR3 nucleotide sequence: TGTGCCAGCAGCGTAGTGGGAGGGGGCCAAGAGACCCAGTACTTC.

The rearrangement uses TRBV27 and TRBJ2-2; a possible D gene is TRBD1 (5 bases). V lost 3 bases, J lost 7 bases, and 12 bases lay in between. The CDR3 length is 14 residues. CDR1 and CDR2 from the germline V gene are MNHEY and SMNVEV (reference sequence). CDR3 in DNA: TGTGCCAGCAGTTTGCAGGGTGGGGTCGGGGAGCTGTTTTTT. Its protein is CASSLQGGVGELFF.

This clonotype has a handful of counts. The V call is TRBV24-1, the J call TRBJ2-3; D might be TRBD1 (5 bases). V lost 3 bases and J 0 bases, leaving 9 bases between the germline ends. CDR1 is KGHDR and CDR2 is SFDVKD in the germline V gene. CDR3 length equals 15 residues. The CDR3 loop is CATSDPQVSTDTQYF. The CDR3 region has the DNA TGTGCCACCAGTGATCCACAGGTCAGCACAGATACGCAGTATTTT.

This clonotype has just a few counts. The rearrangement uses TRBV24-1 and TRBJ1-5; 10 nucleotides line up with TRBD1. Trimming removed 5 bases from V and 8 bases from J; junction bases left unmatched: 8. The CDR3 runs 15 residues. Per the germline V gene, CDR1 is KGHDR and CDR2 is SFDVKD. CDR3 DNA sequence: TGTGCCACCAGTGCCCTGGAGGACAGGGGGAAGCCCCAGCATTTT. Amino acids: CATSALEDRGKPQHF.

The sample holds a few counts of this clonotype. The chain is built from TRBV7-6 and TRBJ1-6; no clear D gene. The CDR3 has 13 amino acids. Germline-derived CDR1 and CDR2 are SGHVS and FNYEAQ. The germline V and J ends were trimmed by 5 bases and 9 bases, with 11 bases remaining between them. CDR3 region: CASSRIVGSPLHF. For the CDR3, the DNA is TGTGCCAGCAGCCGGATCGTCGGTTCACCCCTCCACTTT.

This clonotype has just one count. The chain has TRBV12-3 or TRBV12-4 and TRBJ2-5, with 12 nucleotides matching TRBD1. Germline trimming cut 8 bases from V and 5 bases from J; bases unmatched to any gene: 9. The CDR3 is made up of 15 amino acids. The CDR3 DNA sequence: TGTGCCAGCGGAGCCGGGACAGGGGGCAGCGAGACCCAGTACTTC. This sequence encodes CASGAGTGGSETQYF.

The rearrangement joins TRBV7-2 to TRBJ2-7; D remains unclear. The CDR3 runs to 12 residues. Germline CDR1 and CDR2: SGHTA and FQGNSA. The V and J ends lost 1 base and 3 bases respectively, with 4 bases between them. The CDR3 reads CASSLEVYEQYF. CDR3 in DNA: TGTGCCAGCAGCTTAGAGGTCTACGAGCAGTACTTC.

The chain employs TRBV20-1 and TRBJ2-5; no reliable D call. The V and J ends lost 5 bases and 1 base respectively, with 14 bases between them. This CDR3 region has 14 residues. Per germline, CDR1 DFQATT and CDR2 SNEGSKA (reference sequence). CDR3 in DNA: TGCAGTGCTCTCGGCTGGGCCTCCCAAGAGACCCAGTACTTC. This sequence encodes CSALGWASQETQYF.

This clonotype occurred a few times. Here the CDR3 reads CASSQDQISTDTQYF. Written as DNA, the CDR3 is TGTGCCAGCAGCCAAGACCAAATCTCCACAGATACGCAGTATTTT. This chain links TRBV4-2 with TRBJ2-3; D gene ambiguous. The CDR3 extends over 15 amino acids. Trimming cost V 0 bases and J 2 bases, with 9 bases left between them. CDR1 and CDR2 (germline): LGHNA, YNFKEQ.

The V gene is TRBV5-4, the J gene TRBJ2-2; TRBD2 agrees at 7 bases. With V trimmed by 5 bases and J by 5 bases, 6 bases remained unmatched. The CDR3 has 14 amino acids. CDR1 and CDR2 from the germline V gene are SGHNT and YYREEE (reference sequence). The CDR3 sequence is CASRILGGTGELFF. The CDR3 DNA is TGTGCCAGCAGGATCTTGGGGGGGACCGGGGAGCTGTTTTTT.